These T cell receptor beta chains were read from a single sample in a study of blood T cells in healthy people across ages. TCRdb processed the 5' RACE reads anew with MiXCR; each CDR3 protein has one entry. This table holds 600,000 or so distinct CDR3 sequences, around 20% found once. The sequenced material came from blood. The receptors stem from a man between 65 and 79 years old in good health. The CDR3 runs from the conserved cysteine through the conserved F or W. Each record gives: clone size, J gene, D gene, V gene, CDR3 DNA, CDR3 protein. A D gene is named only where the DNA matches it firmly. Clone size is shown for a subset of rows, as once, few, many or a class of expanded clone.

>few|TRBJ2-5|TRBD1|TRBV5-1
TGCGCCAGCAGCTTAGGGACAGGGCCTGGAGAGACCCAGTACTTC
CASSLGTGPGETQYF
>.|TRBJ2-7|TRBD1|TRBV10-1
TGCGCCAGCAGTGAGTCAGGTGGGACAGGACATTACGAGCAGTACTTC
CASSESGGTGHYEQYF
>few|TRBJ2-5|.|TRBV20-1
TGCAGTGCGGGTCCAGGGGGGAGCCAAGAGACCCAGTACTTC
CSAGPGGSQETQYF
>.|TRBJ2-1|TRBD2|TRBV20-1
TGCAGTGCAAACCGGGCTAGCGGGGGGAGCTCCTACAATGAGCAGTTCTTC
CSANRASGGSSYNEQFF
>.|TRBJ2-2|TRBD2|TRBV5-1
TGCGCCAGCACCCCTGGGACTAGCGCGAACACCGGGGAGCTGTTTTTT
CASTPGTSANTGELFF
>few|TRBJ1-3|.|TRBV6-1
TGTGCCAGCAGTGAAGCGGTAGCCTCTGGAAACACCATATATTTT
CASSEAVASGNTIYF
>.|TRBJ2-1|TRBD2|TRBV18
TGTGCCAGCTCACCCCTGGCTAGCGGAGGGCCAGCGCGGTACAATGAGCAGTTCTTC
CASSPLASGGPARYNEQFF
>many|TRBJ2-7|TRBD1|TRBV29-1
TGCAGCGTTCTCACAGGGGGCACCTACGAGCAGTACTTC
CSVLTGGTYEQYF
>few|TRBJ2-3|.|TRBV10-3
TGTGCCACGCAGGGGGGGGAGTCTAGCACAGATGCGCAGTATTTT
CATQGGESSTDAQYF
>few|TRBJ2-2|TRBD1|TRBV3-1
TGTGCCAGCAGCCAGGCCGGACAGGAGGAGTTGTTTTTT
CASSQAGQEELFF
>many|TRBJ2-1|.|TRBV10-2
TGCGCCAGCAGTGAGTCGAGCTACTACAATGAGCAGTTCTTC
CASSESSYYNEQFF
>once|TRBJ2-3|.|TRBV29-1
TGCAGCGTTGATGCAGCATACGGCTCTAATACGCAGTATTTT
CSVDAAYGSNTQYF
>.|TRBJ2-1|TRBD2|TRBV29-1
TGCAGCGTTGAAGATCCACTAGCGGAAAACTCACGGTACAATGAGCAGTTCTTC
CSVEDPLAENSRYNEQFF
>.|TRBJ2-2|TRBD2|TRBV12-3/TRBV12-4
TGTGCCAGCAGTTTAGTCCTCGGGAGGGCCGACGGGGAGCTGTTTTTT
CASSLVLGRADGELFF
>.|TRBJ2-2|.|TRBV7-9
TGTGCCAGCAGCTCCGCCGTAGGCAGCGGGGAGCTGTTTTTT
CASSSAVGSGELFF
>many|TRBJ2-5|.|TRBV2
TGTGCCAGCAGATGGACGCAGAACCAAGAGACCCAGTACTTC
CASRWTQNQETQYF
>many|TRBJ2-5|.|TRBV7-9
TGTGCCAGCAGCTTTCGCGGTGGACAAGAGACCCAGTACTTC
CASSFRGGQETQYF
>once|TRBJ2-1|.|TRBV6-1
TGTGCCAGCAACCTCGCGGGACAGAGCTCCTACAATGAGCAGTTCTTC
CASNLAGQSSYNEQFF
>few|TRBJ1-3|.|TRBV7-9
TGTGCCAGCAGCCCCCCCGGCAGTACCTCTGGAAACACCATATATTTT
CASSPPGSTSGNTIYF
>few|TRBJ2-3|.|TRBV7-9
TGTGCCAGCAGCTTATTGGGTGCTACGCAGTATTTT
CASSLLGATQYF
>many|TRBJ1-1|.|TRBV13
TGTGCCAGCAGCCCGCGCAGCCACACTGAAGCTTTCTTT
CASSPRSHTEAFF
>many|TRBJ2-5|.|TRBV29-1
TGCAGCGTCGCAGATCAGCAAGAGACCCAGTACTTC
CSVADQQETQYF
>.|TRBJ2-1|.|TRBV28
TGTGCCAGCAGTACCGACGCACTAAGCTCCTACAATGAGCAGTTCTTC
CASSTDALSSYNEQFF
>.|TRBJ2-7|TRBD1|TRBV6-6
TGTGCCAGCAGTTACTCGACAGGGAACTCCTACGAGCAGTACTTC
CASSYSTGNSYEQYF
>many|TRBJ2-1|.|TRBV10-3
TGTGCCACCACCTTGAGGGAGCTTAACAATGAGCAGTTCTTC
CATTLRELNNEQFF
>.|TRBJ2-6|TRBD1|TRBV10-3
TGTGCCATCAGTGAGTCCCAACAGGGGCCTTTCTCTGGGGCCAACGTCCTGACTTTC
CAISESQQGPFSGANVLTF
>.|TRBJ2-4|TRBD2|TRBV5-1
TGCGCCAGCAGCCCTAGCGGGAGCTTAGTTAACATTCAGTACTTC
CASSPSGSLVNIQYF
>few|TRBJ1-4|TRBD1|TRBV5-1
TGCGCCAGCAGCTTGGCCAGGGGACAGTATAATGAAAAACTGTTTTTT
CASSLARGQYNEKLFF